Shown below are 31 T cell receptor beta chains from a single sample sequenced in a study of cytomegalovirus exposure and HLA in healthy donors. PCR amplification relied on 60 Vbeta primers (plus 13 Jbeta primers). Only in-frame clones appear in the TCRdb table, and some are missing; sequencing was by immunoSEQ multiplex PCR. The sample has about 190,000 clones; roughly 80% are singletons. Sequencing was done on a sample of PBMCs. The receptors shown here come from a woman aged 18-35 years in good health and CMV-seronegative.

The chain employs TRBV19 and TRBJ1-2, with TRBD1 as a possible D gene (5 bases). With 3 bases removed from V and 6 bases from J, the gap between germline ends came to 5 bases. The CDR3 totals 11 residues. The germline V gene encodes CDR1 LNHDA and CDR2 SQIVND (reference sequence). This CDR3 is CASSMTDGYTF. The CDR3 DNA follows: TGTGCCAGTAGTATGACAGATGGCTACACCTTC. The full variable domain, with the rest looked up from reference TRBV19 and TRBJ1-2, is DGGITQSPKYLFRKEGQNVTLSCEQNLNHDAMYWYRQDPGQGLRLIYYSQIVNDFQKGDIAEGYSVSREKKESFPLTVTSAQKNPTAFYLCASSMTDGYTFGSGTRLTVV.

The rearrangement uses TRBV19 and TRBJ1-5; D is possibly TRBD1 (6 bases). The CDR3 is 14 residues long. Trimming cost V 5 bases and J 9 bases, with 17 bases left between them. Germline CDR1 is LNHDA and CDR2 is SQIVND (reference sequence). The CDR3 DNA reads TGTGCCAGTAGTCTGGGGGCCAGGGCAGGGCCCCAGCATTTT. Protein product: CASSLGARAGPQHF.

This clone is a singleton in its sample. The V and J genes are TRBV10-2 and TRBJ2-5; 9 positions agree with TRBD2. Germline lookup yields CDR1 WSHSY and CDR2 SAAADI. This CDR3 contains 18 residues. V lost 0 bases, J lost 3 bases, and 11 bases stayed unmatched. Here the CDR3 DNA reads TGCGCCAGCAGTGAGTCGGGGACTAGCTTGGCGCCAGAAGAGACCCAGTACTTC. This translates into CASSESGTSLAPEETQYF.

In this sample, this clone turned up a few times. The CDR3 sequence: CASSNTGTGGARDGYTF. The CDR3 DNA is TGTGCCAGTAGTAACACCGGGACAGGGGGCGCTAGGGATGGCTACACCTTC. This chain uses TRBV19 with TRBJ1-2; TRBD1 agrees at 12 bases. The CDR3 runs 17 residues. Germline lookup yields CDR1 LNHDA and CDR2 SQIVND (reference sequence). Trimming cost V 4 bases and J 6 bases; bases outside gene matches: 12. The variable domain in full, with the rest retrieved from reference TRBV19 and TRBJ1-2, is DGGITQSPKYLFRKEGQNVTLSCEQNLNHDAMYWYRQDPGQGLRLIYYSQIVNDFQKGDIAEGYSVSREKKESFPLTVTSAQKNPTAFYLCASSNTGTGGARDGYTFGSGTRLTVV.

This clone was recorded once. The junction shows a germline mismatch at one end, possibly a read error. The chain joins TRBV7-9 to TRBJ2-3; no clear D. Germline V gene sequence: CDR1 SEHNR, CDR2 FQNEAQ (reference sequence). This CDR3 has 12 residues. The CDR3 loop is CSSSSSTDTQYF. In nucleotides, the CDR3 is TGTTCCAGCAGCTCCTCCACAGATACGCAGTATTTT.

The rearrangement joins TRBV15 to TRBJ2-2; no firm D call. Germline-derived CDR1 and CDR2 are LNHNV and YYDKDF (reference sequence). V lost 3 bases to trimming and J lost 0 bases, with 11 bases between them. The CDR3 is made up of 16 amino acids. The CDR3 bases are TGTGCCACCAGCAGCAGACCCCAGGCGAACACCGGGGAGCTGTTTTTT. It yields the protein CATSSRPQANTGELFF.

V usage is TRBV6-1 and J usage is TRBJ2-2, with 7 bases matching TRBD1. V shed 7 bases and J 0 bases; nucleotides not matched to a gene: 5. Germline CDR1 and CDR2: MNHNS and SASEGT. The CDR3 is 15 residues long. The CDR3 region is CASTKDRANTGELFF. DNA for the CDR3: TGTGCCAGCACTAAAGACAGGGCGAACACCGGGGAGCTGTTTTTT.

This chain joins TRBV19 and TRBJ2-3; 9 positions agree with TRBD2. With 1 base clipped from V and 1 base from J, the junction kept 3 bases outside the gene matches. The V gene's germline CDR1 is LNHDA and CDR2 SQIVND (reference sequence). The CDR3 totals 16 residues. As DNA, the CDR3 is TGTGCCAGTAGTATAGCGACTAGCGGAGGCACAGATACGCAGTATTTT. Its translation: CASSIATSGGTDTQYF.

The chain is built from TRBV7-9 and TRBJ2-7, with 8 bases that match TRBD1. From germline, CDR1 is SEHNR and CDR2 FQNEAQ (reference sequence). V gave up 5 bases and J gave up 1 base; unmatched junction bases: 13. The CDR3 loop spans 17 amino acids. CDR3 DNA sequence: TGTGCCAGCAGCCCAATAGACAGGGGTTCGCGGTCCTACGAGCAGTACTTC. Translation: CASSPIDRGSRSYEQYF.

This clone has just a few counts. The chain combines TRBV9 with TRBJ1-4, with D maybe TRBD1 (5 bases). There are 16 residues in the CDR3. Germline V lookup: CDR1 SGDLS, CDR2 YYNGEE. V dropped 0 bases and J dropped 8 bases, with 17 bases sitting between them. For the CDR3, the DNA is TGTGCCAGCAGCGTAGATGGGACGGGGGGGGGAGAAAAACTGTTTTTT. It translates to CASSVDGTGGGEKLFF.

The rearrangement links TRBV7-9 to TRBJ2-7; D gene uncertain. The CDR3 runs to 14 residues. Trimming took 3 bases from V and 5 from J, leaving 14 bases between them. Germline V gene data show CDR1 as SEHNR and CDR2 as FQNEAQ (reference sequence). CDR3: CASSLGPSQDEQYF. The CDR3, as DNA: TGTGCCAGCAGCTTGGGCCCTTCTCAGGACGAGCAGTACTTC. The whole variable domain, remainder taken from reference TRBV7-9 and TRBJ2-7, is DTGVSQNPRHKITKRGQNVTFRCDPISEHNRLYWYRQTLGQGPEFLTYFQNEAQLEKSRLLSDRFSAERPKGSFSTLEIQRTEQGDSAMYLCASSLGPSQDEQYFGPGTRLTVT.

This clone was observed once. V gene TRBV10-3 combines with J gene TRBJ1-5; D may be TRBD1 (5 bases). Trimming shortened V by 0 bases and J by 5 bases, and 17 bases separated the two germline ends. The CDR3 runs to 17 residues. In germline, CDR1 is ENHRY, CDR2 SYGVKD. The CDR3 sequence: CAISESTVGVGDQPQHF. In nucleotides, the CDR3 is TGTGCCATCAGTGAGTCGACCGTTGGTGTAGGGGATCAGCCCCAGCATTTT.

The chain links TRBV5-1 to TRBJ2-5, with 14 bases aligning to TRBD2. Germline V gene lookup returns CDR1 SGHRS and CDR2 YFSETQ. J gave up 3 bases and V 4 bases, and 5 bases lay outside the gene matches. The CDR3 length is 16 residues. The CDR3 sequence: CASSTGLAGAEETQYF. The CDR3, as DNA: TGCGCCAGCAGCACGGGACTAGCGGGGGCCGAAGAGACCCAGTACTTC.

The chain joins TRBV9 to TRBJ2-7; 9 nucleotides agree with TRBD2. The V and J ends lost 3 bases and 0 bases, in that order; junction bases with no gene match: 7. Germline V gives CDR1 SGDLS, CDR2 YYNGEE. This CDR3 contains 16 residues. Here the CDR3 DNA reads TGTGCCAGCAGCGGAACTAGCGGGTTTAGCTCCTACGAGCAGTACTTC. It specifies CASSGTSGFSSYEQYF.

This clone occurred a few times. V usage is TRBV9 and J usage is TRBJ2-2; no definite D call. CDR1 and CDR2 (germline): SGDLS, YYNGEE. V was cut by 1 base and J by 1 base, with 5 bases left in between. The CDR3 sequence is 14 residues long. The chain's CDR3 is CASSVTGNTGELFF. The CDR3 DNA sequence: TGTGCCAGCAGCGTAACGGGGAACACCGGGGAGCTGTTTTTT.

Concerning this clone itself: One end of the junction fails to match germline, which may point to a read error. V usage is TRBV7-9 and J usage is TRBJ1-6; D gene uncertain. The CDR3 has 13 amino acids. Per germline, CDR1 SEHNR and CDR2 FQNEAQ (reference sequence). The CDR3 reads CSSSLKNNSPLHF. The CDR3 nucleotides are TGTTCCAGCAGCCTTAAAAATAATTCACCCCTCCACTTT.

The V call is TRBV6-4, the J call TRBJ2-1, with a tentative D call TRBD1 (6 bases). The germline V gene has CDR1 MRHNA and CDR2 SNTAGT. The CDR3 is 13 residues long. V was cut by 6 bases and J by 5 bases, with 11 bases left in between. CDR3 DNA: TGTGCCAGCAGCCTGGACAGTAACAATGAGCAGTTCTTC. Its translation: CASSLDSNNEQFF.

Turning to this clone: The limits of the CDR3 on the DNA are not certain, so only TCRdb's listed CDR3 is given. The genes are TRBV28 and TRBJ2-1; no DNA check was done on the table's D call, TRBD2. Ends included, the CDR3 has 12 residues. Germline values: CDR1 MDHEN, CDR2 SYDVKM. CDR3 sequence reads: CASSSSGGRGFF.

The genes are TRBV7-3 and TRBJ1-2, with 7 bases lining up with TRBD1. This CDR3 is built from 14 residues. Germline V gene sequence: CDR1 SGHTA, CDR2 FQGTGA. The ends lost 11 bases at V and 8 bases at J; junction bases unmatched: 17. For the CDR3, the DNA is TGTGCCCCGAGAGGAGACAGGGACCATGCCGGCTACACCTTC. This encodes CAPRGDRDHAGYTF.

This rearrangement joins TRBV5-4 to TRBJ2-5; 7 bases match TRBD1. The junction had 5 bases not matched to a gene; V was cut back by 4 bases and J by 2 bases. This CDR3 comprises 14 residues. Germline CDR1 is SGHNT and CDR2 is YYREEE (reference sequence). Here the CDR3 reads CASSQLRGQETQYF. The CDR3 DNA follows: TGTGCCAGCAGCCAACTCAGGGGGCAAGAGACCCAGTACTTC. Filled out from reference TRBV5-4 and TRBJ2-5, the complete variable domain reads ETGVTQSPTHLIKTRGQQVTLRCSSQSGHNTVSWYQQALGQGPQFIFQYYREEENGRGNFPPRFSGLQFPNYSSELNVNALELDDSALYLCASSQLRGQETQYFGPGTRLLVL.

V and J are TRBV28 and TRBJ1-1; 8 nucleotides line up with TRBD1. The ends lost 6 bases at V and 6 bases at J; junction bases unmatched: 3. Germline CDR1 and CDR2: MDHEN and SYDVKM. The CDR3 is made up of 12 amino acids. CDR3 nucleotides: TGTGCCAGCAGGTTACAGGGGGCTGAAGCTTTCTTT. Its protein is CASRLQGAEAFF.

V and J are TRBV19 and TRBJ1-6, with D possibly matching TRBD1 (6 bases). The CDR3 runs to 15 residues. The germline V and J ends were trimmed by 6 bases and 7 bases, with 16 bases remaining between them. The germline V gene has CDR1 LNHDA and CDR2 SQIVND (reference sequence). CDR3 sequence (DNA): TGTGCCAGTAGAGGGACCCAGGGGACCAATTCACCCCTCCACTTT. Residues: CASRGTQGTNSPLHF.

V usage is TRBV28 and J usage is TRBJ1-1; 9 bases line up with TRBD1. CDR3 size: 16 residues. CDR1 and CDR2 from the germline V gene are MDHEN and SYDVKM. V lost 5 bases, J lost 2 bases, and 9 bases stayed unmatched. For the CDR3, the DNA is TGTGCCAGCAGTCGGATCGGGACAGGGATAAACACTGAAGCTTTCTTT. It translates to CASSRIGTGINTEAFF.

The chain has TRBV27 and TRBJ1-5; D is ambiguous. V was trimmed by 6 bases and J by 0 bases, leaving 6 bases between them. The CDR3 extends over 13 amino acids. CDR1 and CDR2 (germline): MNHEY, SMNVEV (reference sequence). The CDR3 loop is CASRQDSNQPQHF. Written as DNA, the CDR3 is TGTGCCAGCAGACAAGATAGCAATCAGCCCCAGCATTTT.

The chain joins TRBV20-1 to TRBJ1-4; TRBD1 might be the D (6 bases). V was pared by 4 bases and J by 8 bases, with 8 bases between. From germline, CDR1 is DFQATT and CDR2 SNEGSKA (reference sequence). The CDR3 sequence is 11 residues long. CDR3 protein: CSAKGEEKLFF. The DNA for the CDR3 is TGCAGTGCTAAGGGGGAAGAAAAACTGTTTTTT.

The chain uses TRBV29-1 and TRBJ2-1; TRBD2 matches 12 bases. V gave up 7 bases and J gave up 6 bases; unmatched junction bases: 4. Germline V CDR1 and CDR2: SQVTM, ANQGSEA. The CDR3 is made up of 13 amino acids. The CDR3 sequence is CSAGLAGINEQFF. CDR3 sequence (DNA): TGCAGCGCCGGACTAGCGGGGATCAATGAGCAGTTCTTC.

The rearrangement links TRBV15 to TRBJ2-1, with D possibly being TRBD2 (5 bases). CDR3 length: 15 amino acids. Trimming cost V 8 bases and J 3 bases, with 17 bases left between them. CDR1 is LNHNV and CDR2 is YYDKDF in the germline V gene (reference sequence). CDR3 coding DNA: TGTGCCACCGCTGGCGGGCTCCACAACTACAATGAGCAGTTCTTC. Translating it yields CATAGGLHNYNEQFF.

CDR3 loop: CASSFGTSGYEQYF. DNA of the CDR3: TGTGCCAGTAGTTTCGGGACTAGCGGCTACGAGCAGTACTTC. The chain has TRBV19 and TRBJ2-7; 11 positions match TRBD2. Trimming took 5 bases from V and 3 from J; bases not matched to a gene: 3. The CDR3 extends over 14 amino acids. Per the germline V gene, CDR1 is LNHDA and CDR2 is SQIVND (reference sequence).

The genes are TRBV27 and TRBJ1-3; possibly TRBD1 for D (6 bases). The CDR3 has 15 residues. V lost 7 bases to trimming and J lost 0 bases, with 13 bases between them. Germline V lookup: CDR1 MNHEY, CDR2 SMNVEV (reference sequence). For the CDR3, the DNA is TGTGCCAGCATCGCGACAGGCCACTCTGGAAACACCATATATTTT. This sequence encodes CASIATGHSGNTIYF.

This clone was seen a few times. The J gene is TRBJ2-2, the V gene TRBV19; 8 nucleotides line up with TRBD2. The junction had 5 bases not matched to a gene; V was cut back by 4 bases and J by 4 bases. The CDR3 extends over 15 amino acids. Germline assignment: CDR1 LNHDA and CDR2 SQIVND (reference sequence). This CDR3 reads CASSKRELSTGELFF. The CDR3 DNA sequence: TGTGCCAGTAGTAAGCGGGAGTTGAGCACCGGGGAGCTGTTTTTT. The variable domain in full, completed from reference TRBV19 and TRBJ2-2, reads DGGITQSPKYLFRKEGQNVTLSCEQNLNHDAMYWYRQDPGQGLRLIYYSQIVNDFQKGDIAEGYSVSREKKESFPLTVTSAQKNPTAFYLCASSKRELSTGELFFGEGSRLTVL.

The V call is TRBV4-3, the J call TRBJ2-1, with 8 bases aligning to TRBD2. The V segment lost 2 bases and the J segment 6 bases; nucleotides outside the gene matches: 6. Per the germline V gene, CDR1 is LGHNA and CDR2 is YSLEER. This CDR3 is 15 amino acids long. DNA for the CDR3: TGCGCCAGCAGCCAATTTAGCGGGATTCGCAATGAGCAGTTCTTC. Protein product: CASSQFSGIRNEQFF.